The next 7 T cell receptor beta chains were all read from a single sample in a study of early T cells in non-severe SARS-CoV-2 infection. TCRdb processed the 5' RACE reads anew with MiXCR; each CDR3 protein has one entry. The data show 20,000 to 30,000 distinct CDR3 sequences, about 4% seen once. The sequenced material came from whole blood. Receptor source: an adult who was a healthcare worker with PCR-confirmed SARS-CoV-2 infection or an uninfected control (not recorded which).

This clonotype was picked up many times. V usage is TRBV7-9 and J usage is TRBJ2-4; a weak D match, TRBD2 (6 bases). Per the germline V gene, CDR1 is SEHNR and CDR2 is FQNEAQ (reference sequence). The germline V and J ends were trimmed by 3 bases and 1 base, with 7 bases remaining between them. The CDR3 length is 14 residues. The CDR3 region has the DNA TGTGCCAGCAGCTTGGCGGGGGCCAAAAACATTCAGTACTTC. Translating gives CASSLAGAKNIQYF. Based on the CDR3 plus reference TRBV7-9 and TRBJ2-4, the full variable domain is DTGVSQNPRHKITKRGQNVTFRCDPISEHNRLYWYRQTLGQGPEFLTYFQNEAQLEKSRLLSDRFSAERPKGSFSTLEIQRTEQGDSAMYLCASSLAGAKNIQYFGAGTRLSVL.

At least ten counts were recorded for this clonotype. The V and J genes are TRBV6-5 and TRBJ2-3; D might be TRBD2 (6 bases). This CDR3 is 14 amino acids long. Trimming left V 8 bases short and J 0 bases short, with 12 bases between. Germline V lookup: CDR1 MNHEY, CDR2 SVGAGI. CDR3 bases: TGTGCCAGCGGAGGGACCTCTAGCACAGATACGCAGTATTTT. Amino acids: CASGGTSSTDTQYF.

This clonotype was recorded many times. J is TRBJ2-1 and V is TRBV5-5, with a tentative D call TRBD1 (5 bases). Trimming left V 4 bases short and J 4 bases short, with 12 bases between. Looked up from germline, CDR1 is SGHKS and CDR2 is YYEKEE (reference sequence). The CDR3 consists of 14 residues. The CDR3 reads CASSLLSGYNEQFF. The DNA of the CDR3 is TGTGCCAGCAGCCTTCTTTCAGGGTACAATGAGCAGTTCTTC.

In this sample, this clonotype is medium-sized (0.01 to 0.1%). The chain uses TRBV6-2 or TRBV6-3 and TRBJ2-3; weak D call: TRBD2 (6 bases). CDR1 MNHEY and CDR2 SVGEGT come from the germline V gene. Between the trimmed V and J ends, which lost 5 bases and 3 bases, there was a span of 12 bases. This CDR3 is 14 amino acids long. CDR3 nucleotides: TGTGCCAGCAGTGGAGGGAGAGAAACAGATACGCAGTATTTT. Amino acids: CASSGGRETDTQYF.

This clonotype was counted ten times or more. The V call is TRBV5-1, the J call TRBJ1-2; D not certain. Trimming shortened V by 0 bases and J by 4 bases, and 13 bases separated the two germline ends. The CDR3 loop spans 15 amino acids. Germline loops: CDR1 SGHRS, CDR2 YFSETQ. CDR3 DNA sequence: TGCGCCAGCAGCTTGGCTCCCCTTGCTATCTATGGCTACACCTTC. Translated, it gives CASSLAPLAIYGYTF.

The chain links TRBV20-1 to TRBJ2-1; weak D call: TRBD2 (6 bases). The CDR3 has 13 residues. Trimming left V 7 bases short and J 0 bases short, with 10 bases between. The germline V gene encodes CDR1 DFQATT and CDR2 SNEGSKA (reference sequence). The CDR3 protein is CSGSGSSYNEQFF. Written as DNA, the CDR3 is TGCAGTGGTAGCGGAAGCTCCTACAATGAGCAGTTCTTC.

This clonotype was observed at least ten times. The CDR3 DNA reads TGTGCCAGCAGTTCCGGGACTAGCGGGATATACAATGAGCAGTTCTTC. Translating it yields CASSSGTSGIYNEQFF. V and J are TRBV6-5 and TRBJ2-1, with 13 bases aligning to TRBD2. Germline-derived CDR1 and CDR2 are MNHEY and SVGAGI. The CDR3 loop spans 16 amino acids. V lost 4 bases to trimming and J lost 4 bases; unmatched junction nucleotides: 4.